The clone carrying this T cell receptor (beta chain) was picked up one time. Its target is not known. Generated by immunoSEQ multiplex PCR, the TCRdb table keeps only in-frame clones and is missing some. The data hold around 31,000 clones, with around four fifths observed a single time. The data originate from a study of T cells in narcolepsy. General observations from the study: Comparing one patient's CSF and blood CD4+ clonotypes highlighted HCRT- and TRIB2-specific autoreactive clonotypes. Blood of same and different patients, but not healthy controls, reportedly held recurring autoreactive clonotypes.

The CDR3 is 17 amino acids. Trimming at V came to 6 bases and at J to 4 bases, leaving 12 bases not matched to a gene. Germline CDR1 is MDHEN and CDR2 is SYDVKM. V gene TRBV28 combines with J gene TRBJ2-3, with 11 nucleotides matching TRBD2. The sample was CD45RA- memory CD4+ T cells from PBMCs. This sequence originates from a human donor with narcolepsy. The CDR3 region has the DNA TGTGCCAGCAGGCCCCACCTAGCGGGAGGTTTGGCAGATACGCAGTATTTT. Amino acid sequence: CASRPHLAGGLADTQYF.